This T cell receptor beta chain was documented in a study of early stage breast cancer tumors. Study background: Invasive lobular carcinomas made up about 30% of the 12 ER+/PR+/HER2- tumors. Each sample averaged roughly 10-fold read coverage.

A remark on this clone: Antigen unknown. Other DNA sequences of this sample code for an identical CDR3.

This CDR3 has 12 residues. Deletions cut 1 base from V and 4 bases from J, with 5 bases between. The V gene's germline CDR1 is MNHNS and CDR2 SASEGT. Blood replicates held 0.5 ug DNA, tumor or normal breast roughly 1.5 ug, two each. Clones were sequenced by immunoSEQ multiplex PCR, and TCRdb holds only the in-frame ones, with some missing. The table has more than 65,000 clones, around 80% seen once. Study-wide results and caveats: Commonly generated sequences made up most enriched TCRB sequences shared between patients.

This rearrangement joins TRBV6-1 to TRBJ2-7; D is unclear. The TCR originated in a person aged 40 to 49 with breast cancer. Sequencing input: blood. The CDR3 nucleotides are TGTGCCAGCAGTGAAGGAGGATACGAGCAGTACTTC. It codes for CASSEGGYEQYF.